This T cell receptor (beta chain) was recorded in a study of CD8+ T cells in alopecia areata. Extracted RNA was reverse transcribed into cDNA, the sequencing template. Sequencing was performed with immunoSEQ multiplex PCR; in TCRdb, only in-frame clones are kept and a portion is missing. The table lists 200,000 to 250,000 clones, over 40% of them singletons. This clone was seen a few times. Documented treatment: oral pan-JAK inhibitor, 5-10 mg twice daily. CDR3 length: 18 amino acids. Trimming took 7 bases from V and 0 from J; bases not matched to a gene: 11. Per germline, CDR1 MDHEN and CDR2 SYDVKM. The source material was CD4+ T cells sorted from blood, sampled at approximately week 37, from a patient treated with tofacitinib. The TCR was taken from a human donor with alopecia areata. The chain employs TRBV28 and TRBJ2-1; 11 bases map to TRBD2. In DNA form, the CDR3 reads TGTGCCAGCAAAGGGGAGATAGCGGGAGGGAGCTCCTACAATGAGCAGTTCTTC. Amino acid sequence: CASKGEIAGGSSYNEQFF.